This T cell receptor (beta chain) was identified during a study of blood T cell repertoires in COVID-19. Across the study: There were acute and convalescent COVID-19 samples, and they came from the United States, Italy and Spain. T cells, B-cell-depleted T cells, or PBMCs provided the cDNA or gDNA that served as material.

V dropped 3 bases and J dropped 2; count of bases not matched to a gene: 2. Germline lookup yields CDR1 SGHTA and CDR2 FQGNSA. The CDR3 spans 14 residues. The participants were between about 18 and 90 years old and came from about two dozen US areas. Participants had their cohort set by participant-reported clinical history. Sequencing was performed with immunoSEQ multiplex PCR; in TCRdb, only in-frame clones are kept and a portion is missing. The sample lists fewer than 250,000 clones, 81% occurring once. The rearrangement joins TRBV7-2 to TRBJ1-2; 8 positions match TRBD1. This clonotype originated in a woman in her 50s with acute COVID-19. Specimen: PBMCs or T cells enriched from blood (not recorded which). The DNA for the CDR3 is TGTGCCAGCAGCTTTTACAGGGGGAACTATGGCTACACCTTC. It translates to CASSFYRGNYGYTF.